This T cell receptor (beta chain) was obtained from a study of T cell responses to AZD1222 COVID-19 vaccine. Notes on the study in general: Baseline seropositivity occurred in only a handful of AZD1222 recipients. No day 14 peak samples; only post-peak repertoires were characterized.

Data came from immunoSEQ multiplex PCR; TCRdb stores just in-frame clones and leaves some out. Here the sample spans 120,000 to 150,000 clones, around 90% being singletons. Trimming removed 11 bases from V and 3 bases from J, with 16 bases in between. Looked up from germline, CDR1 is WSHSY and CDR2 is SAAADI. This CDR3 spans 13 amino acids. Timing groups of about 4 and about 12 weeks for second doses were pooled. Comment on this clone: The antigen remains unidentified.

The sequence derives from an adult who received the AZD1222 COVID-19 vaccine. This material consisted of peripheral blood, taken 28 days after the second AZD1222 dose. The chain combines TRBV10-2 with TRBJ1-1; D is unresolved. CDR3 sequence (DNA): TGCGCCGCCGCTGCCCAGGTTGACACTGAAGCTTTCTTT. Amino acids: CAAAAQVDTEAFF.